This T cell receptor beta chain was captured by sequencing in a study of T cell responses to AZD1222 COVID-19 vaccine. Study in general: Second-dose schedules of about 4 or about 12 weeks were combined. Findings and caveats of the study: Distributed over spike, vaccine-associated CD4 TCRs predominated at 160-218 and 743-854. The repertoires were collected only after the peak T cell response.

Some clones are missing from TCRdb's copy, which holds only in-frame ones; the method was immunoSEQ multiplex PCR. The profile shows approximately 150,000 clones, roughly 92% of them singletons. As to this clone: Antigen specificity is unknown.

The CDR3 runs to 16 residues. After removal of 1 base from V and 0 bases from J, the junction contained 0 bases not matched to a gene. CDR1 is KGHDR and CDR2 is SFDVKD in the germline V gene. The clonotype originates from an adult in good health. The rearrangement joins TRBV24-1 to TRBJ2-1; TRBD2 matches 9 bases. The sequencing here drew on peripheral blood, taken on day 0 of AZD1222 vaccination. The CDR3 spells CATSDFSGSSYNEQFF. CDR3 nucleotides: TGTGCCACCAGTGATTTTAGCGGGAGCTCCTACAATGAGCAGTTCTTC.